Listed below are T cell receptor beta chains from one sample, sequenced in a study of beta chain features in type 1 diabetes. Generated by immunoSEQ multiplex PCR, the TCRdb table keeps only in-frame clones and is missing some. The sample yields hundreds of thousands of clones, about an eighth seen once. The sequenced material came from naive CD4+ T cells from blood. All receptors derive from a man aged 18 to 35 with type 1 diabetes. Each CDR3 is given with its conserved first and last residue.

V gene,CDR3 protein
TRBV7-9,CASSPPDRVIEPLHF
TRBV15,CATSREEGSYEQYF
TRBV11-3,CASSSQVTETQYF
TRBV15,CATSGAGTRSWPDTQYF
TRBV5-6,CASSPYGTGGEAFF
TRBV7-2,CASSPSGGGTEAFF
TRBV7-6,CASSPNTGLPDTQYF
TRBV5-4,CASSSPKTGGSHNEQFF
TRBV2,CASSERGAAEKLFF
TRBV5-1,CASSETGVTEAFF
TRBV15,CATGRSIPRAMNTEAFF
TRBV7-6,CASCTGGAQETQYF
TRBV20-1,CSANDRAEQFF
TRBV29-1,CSAGEVEQYF
TRBV18,CASSPALDETQYF
TRBV6-5,CASSRDTTYEQYF
TRBV6-4,CASSADVNTEAFF
TRBV30,CAWSPPGSYLYQPQHF
TRBV7-2,CASSSRGGETQYF
TRBV21-1,CASSKGPGQFISYEQYF